This TCR delta chain was obtained from a study of γδ T cells in repeated Plasmodium falciparum infection. Study-level results: Over time and infection, Vgamma9/Vdelta2+ repertoires remained highly stable and polyclonal.

TCRdb redid clone calling on the multiplex PCR reads using CATT. The sample holds over 90,000 delta-chain clones, approximately 1% seen once. Vgamma9/Vdelta2+ and Vdelta2-negative gammadelta T cells were flow-sorted from PBMC for bulk sequencing. This clone has a count of ten or more. The target antigen is unknown. The protein that TCRdb holds for this DNA derives from a much larger clone and differs from the translated DNA at residue 3, which likely indicates a read error; the protein shown here is translated from the DNA. The CDR3 loop spans 17 amino acids. Germline CDR1 reads GEAIGNYY; CDR2 reads EKD.

Sequencing input: gamma-delta T cells from blood. V usage is TRDV2 and J usage is TRDJ1, with 12 bases that match TRDD3. Since TCRdb gives no J gene, matching the DNA to germline was used here to assign it. The TCR comes from a pool of human donors (malaria-infected and uninfected, not separated). The CDR3: CARDFKLGDTNTDKLIF. The CDR3 coding sequence is TGTGCCCGTGACTTCAAACTGGGGGATACCAACACCGATAAACTCATCTTT.